This T cell receptor (beta chain) appears in the sequencing data of a study of blood T cell repertoires in COVID-19. Produced via immunoSEQ multiplex PCR; TCRdb's table is partial and in-frame only. The table shows roughly 75,000 clones, with 86% occurring only once. V dropped 8 bases and J dropped 9 bases, with 17 bases sitting between them. CDR1 MDHEN and CDR2 SYDVKM come from the germline V gene. The CDR3 spans 13 residues. This clone was observed a few times. The chain has TRBV28 and TRBJ1-5; D remains unclear. The sample taken for sequencing was peripheral blood. The TCR originated in an elderly man in a cohort sampled during active COVID-19. CDR3 loop: CASLRGAARPQHF. CDR3 nucleotide sequence: TGTGCCAGCCTGCGGGGAGCCGCGCGGCCCCAGCATTTT.